This TCR beta chain was identified during a study of shared clonotypes between healthy human individuals. General observations from the study: Sharing across four donors was highest in naive CD4 (around 5%) and lowest in memory CD8 (0.4%). A generally larger estimated richness was seen in naive subsets than in memory subsets.

TCRdb keeps only in-frame clones here, not all; method: immunoSEQ multiplex PCR. The sample includes over a million clones, approximately 97% of them seen just once. Splitting of CD4+ cells produced CD45RA+ naive and CD45RA-negative memory subsets. The length of the CDR3 is 12 residues. Germline loops: CDR1 MNHEY, CDR2 SMNVEV (reference sequence). V dropped 10 bases and J dropped 8 bases, with 14 bases sitting between them. Turning to this clone: No antigen is known for it.

This TCR was sampled from a man younger than 40 in good health. The specimen was naive CD4+ T cells sorted from blood. The subset: CD45RA+ positively selected. The J gene is TRBJ2-2, the V gene TRBV27; D unclear. The CDR3 coding sequence is TGTGCCACGCGTCACTCAGCAGGGGAGCTGTTTTTT. It codes for CATRHSAGELFF.